This entry lists 27 T cell receptor beta chains sequenced from one sample in a study of OX40 agonist ivuxolimab in advanced cancers. The repertoire was sequenced with immunoSEQ multiplex PCR; TCRdb's copy has only in-frame clones and lacks some. This sample has 90,000 to 120,000 clones, with 80% to 95% found just once. Source: CD4+ or CD8+ T cells sorted from blood, taken in a trial of the OX40 agonist ivuxolimab. These receptors originate from an adult with an advanced solid tumor such as melanoma, head and neck, liver or kidney cancer.

The CDR3 protein is CAWSGVHSYEQYF. In DNA form, the CDR3 reads TGTGCCTGGAGTGGGGTTCACTCCTACGAGCAGTACTTC. The chain recombines TRBV30 with TRBJ2-7; D gene unclear. The V end lost 1 base, the J end lost 0 bases, and 7 bases lay between the germline ends. This CDR3 comprises 13 residues. In germline, CDR1 is GTSNPN, CDR2 SVGIG (reference sequence).

This clone was found a few times. Compared with germline, one end of the junction differs, possibly owing to a read error. Here the CDR3 reads CASSLTPYEQYF. CDR3 in DNA: TGTGCCAGCAGCCTAACCCCCTACGAGCAGTACTTC. The chain employs TRBV7-3 and TRBJ2-7, with D uncertain. Germline lookup yields CDR1 SGHTA and CDR2 FQGTGA. This CDR3 comprises 12 residues.

V usage is TRBV15 and J usage is TRBJ1-2; 7 bases are shared with TRBD1. CDR3 size: 17 residues. Germline assignment: CDR1 LNHNV and CDR2 YYDKDF (reference sequence). With 0 bases clipped from V and 0 bases from J, the junction kept 7 bases outside the gene matches. CDR3 coding DNA: TGTGCCACCAGCAGAGATTACCCCGGGACAGCTAACTATGGCTACACCTTC. Amino acid sequence: CATSRDYPGTANYGYTF.

V and J are TRBV6-4 and TRBJ2-1; TRBD2 matches 7 bases. The junction had 9 bases not matched to a gene; V was cut back by 4 bases and J by 0 bases. The CDR3 length is 17 residues. From germline, CDR1 is MRHNA and CDR2 SNTAGT. This CDR3 reads CASSALKWGGSYNEQFF. The CDR3 coding sequence is TGTGCCAGCAGTGCCCTAAAATGGGGGGGCTCCTACAATGAGCAGTTCTTC.

V gene TRBV19 combines with J gene TRBJ1-1, with a possible D match to TRBD1 (5 bases). Trimming removed 7 bases from V and 0 bases from J, with 12 bases in between. Germline lookup yields CDR1 LNHDA and CDR2 SQIVND (reference sequence). The CDR3 sequence is 14 residues long. The CDR3 spells CASIRDGVNTEAFF. The CDR3 DNA reads TGTGCCAGTATCCGGGACGGAGTGAACACTGAAGCTTTCTTT.

This clone was picked up one time. V is TRBV28 and J is TRBJ2-2, with 9 positions matching TRBD2. This CDR3 region has 17 residues. Germline CDR1 MDHEN, CDR2 SYDVKM. Trimming removed 8 bases from V and 3 bases from J; junction bases left unmatched: 13. The CDR3 DNA follows: TGTGCCAGCCGCTCCCGGGCGGCGGGAGGGTACACCGGGGAGCTGTTTTTT. Amino acid sequence: CASRSRAAGGYTGELFF.

The genes are TRBV27 and TRBJ2-2; D may be TRBD2 (5 bases). In germline, CDR1 is MNHEY, CDR2 SMNVEV (reference sequence). Trimming took 6 bases from V and 3 from J, leaving 11 bases between them. This CDR3 has 14 residues. The CDR3, as DNA: TGTGCCAGCAGGGTCCGGGGTTACACCGGGGAGCTGTTTTTT. Protein product: CASRVRGYTGELFF.

DNA of the CDR3: TGCGCCAGCAGCCGGGACAGGGCTGGAAACACCATATATTTT. Translation gives CASSRDRAGNTIYF. V usage is TRBV5-1 and J usage is TRBJ1-3; 9 bases are shared with TRBD1. V lost 4 bases and J lost 2; bases outside the gene matches: 1. This CDR3 has 14 residues. The germline CDR1 and CDR2 sequences are SGHRS and YFSETQ.

J is TRBJ2-7 and V is TRBV18, with 7 bases fitting TRBD1. Germline values: CDR1 KGHSH, CDR2 LQKENI. J gave up 6 bases and V 5 bases, and 7 bases lay outside the gene matches. CDR3 size: 13 residues. Here the CDR3 DNA reads TGTGCCAGCTCAGCAGACAGGGACCCCGAGCAGTACTTC. Amino acids: CASSADRDPEQYF.

CDR3 in DNA: TGTGCCAGCAGCGTAGAAGCGGACTACCAAGAGACCCAGTACTTC. This sequence encodes CASSVEADYQETQYF. The J gene is TRBJ2-5, the V gene TRBV9; TRBD2 is a possible D gene (5 bases). V was pared by 0 bases and J by 0 bases, with 9 bases between. The CDR3 loop spans 15 amino acids. CDR1 is SGDLS and CDR2 is YYNGEE in the germline V gene.

The chain couples TRBV6-5 to TRBJ1-1; 7 bases align to TRBD1. The CDR3 is 14 amino acids. Germline assignment: CDR1 MNHEY and CDR2 SVGAGI. With V trimmed by 5 bases and J by 6 bases, 9 bases remained unmatched. CDR3 coding DNA: TGTGCCAGCAGTGGAACCGGGACAGTTTCTGAAGCTTTCTTT. Translated, it gives CASSGTGTVSEAFF.

This clone was recorded once. In DNA, the CDR3 is TGTGCCAGCCGGCAGATAATGAACACTGAAGCTTTCTTT. Protein product: CASRQIMNTEAFF. The V gene is TRBV28, the J gene TRBJ1-1; the D is unclear. The CDR3 sequence is 13 residues long. Between the trimmed V and J ends, which lost 8 bases and 0 bases, there was a span of 10 bases. The germline CDR1 and CDR2 sequences are MDHEN and SYDVKM.

The V gene is TRBV19, the J gene TRBJ1-3, with 7 bases aligning to TRBD1. The CDR3 is 16 residues long. Looked up from germline, CDR1 is LNHDA and CDR2 is SQIVND (reference sequence). V dropped 3 bases and J dropped 1; count of bases not matched to a gene: 6. The CDR3 is CASSMGGGFSGNTIYF. The CDR3 region has the DNA TGTGCCAGTAGTATGGGAGGGGGCTTTTCTGGAAACACCATATATTTT.

The chain has TRBV18 and TRBJ2-2; no clear D gene. The germline CDR1 and CDR2 sequences are KGHSH and LQKENI. Trimming shortened V by 2 bases and J by 0 bases, and 7 bases separated the two germline ends. The length of the CDR3 is 15 residues. Written as DNA, the CDR3 is TGTGCCAGCTCACCAACTATCGCGAACACCGGGGAGCTGTTTTTT. Translation: CASSPTIANTGELFF.

The genes are TRBV18 and TRBJ1-2; D is perhaps TRBD1 (6 bases). Per germline, CDR1 KGHSH and CDR2 LQKENI. Trimming stripped 6 bases from V and 0 bases from J, with 14 bases between. The CDR3 is 15 residues long. Here the CDR3 reads CASSPTDSPNYGYTF. DNA for the CDR3: TGTGCCAGCTCTCCCACGGACAGCCCTAACTATGGCTACACCTTC.

Comments on this clone: The junction departs from germline at one end; a sequencing error may be responsible. CDR3 bases: TGTGCAAGCAGGGGAAACTATGGCTACACCTTC. Its translation: CASRGNYGYTF. The chain couples TRBV28 to TRBJ1-2, with a tentative D call TRBD1 (6 bases). The CDR3 has 11 residues. From germline, CDR1 is MDHEN and CDR2 SYDVKM.

The chain recombines TRBV5-8 with TRBJ1-2; a weak D match, TRBD1 (5 bases). Germline-derived CDR1 and CDR2 are SGHTS and YDEGEE. Trimming cost V 6 bases and J 7 bases, with 19 bases left between them. This CDR3 spans 14 amino acids. CDR3 loop: CASTHDWGERGYTF. As DNA, the CDR3 is TGTGCCAGCACCCACGACTGGGGGGAGCGTGGCTACACCTTC.

V gene TRBV5-1 combines with J gene TRBJ1-2; D may be TRBD1 (5 bases). This CDR3 has 14 amino acids. Germline V gene data show CDR1 as SGHRS and CDR2 as YFSETQ. V shed 2 bases and J shed 4 bases, with 12 bases lying between them. The CDR3 DNA is TGCGCCAGCAGCTTAGGGGAGACAGTCTATGGCTACACCTTC. Its protein product is CASSLGETVYGYTF.

This chain uses TRBV7-2 with TRBJ1-2; unclear D gene. Germline V gene lookup returns CDR1 SGHTA and CDR2 FQGNSA. This CDR3 contains 14 residues. V was trimmed by 3 bases and J by 0 bases, leaving 8 bases between them. The CDR3 nucleotides are TGTGCCAGCAGCTTCATAGGTTCTAACTATGGCTACACCTTC. Translating gives CASSFIGSNYGYTF.

The chain employs TRBV6-6 and TRBJ2-1; TRBD2 is a possible D gene (6 bases). This CDR3 is built from 12 residues. In germline, CDR1 is MNHNY, CDR2 SVGAGI (reference sequence). V was cut by 4 bases and J by 8 bases, with 9 bases left in between. CDR3: CASSFKRDEQFF. DNA for the CDR3: TGTGCCAGCAGTTTCAAGCGGGATGAGCAGTTCTTC.

In regard to this clone: Other DNA sequences from this sample encode an identical CDR3 as well. The rearrangement links TRBV5-1 to TRBJ1-4; possible D gene TRBD1, 5 bases. Germline V gives CDR1 SGHRS, CDR2 YFSETQ. Trimming took off 2 bases at V and 5 bases at J, with 10 bases between the two ends. CDR3 length equals 14 residues. The CDR3 sequence: CASSFQGVNEKLFF. CDR3 in DNA: TGCGCCAGCAGCTTCCAGGGAGTCAATGAAAAACTGTTTTTT.

The V gene is TRBV7-6, the J gene TRBJ1-5; D is perhaps TRBD1 (5 bases). This CDR3 is 12 amino acids long. V lost 4 bases and J 6 bases, leaving 7 bases between the germline ends. Germline V lookup: CDR1 SGHVS, CDR2 FNYEAQ. The CDR3 loop reads CASSSRGQPQHF. In DNA, the CDR3 is TGTGCCAGCAGCTCGAGGGGTCAGCCCCAGCATTTT.

This clone was detected only once. This chain uses TRBV6-5 with TRBJ1-5; TRBD1 might be the D (5 bases). The CDR3 contains 15 residues. Germline CDR1 is MNHEY and CDR2 is SVGAGI. Trimming cost V 0 bases and J 3 bases, with 9 bases left between them. CDR3 coding DNA: TGTGCCAGCAGTTACTCGACGGGGGTCAATCAGCCCCAGCATTTT. It translates to CASSYSTGVNQPQHF.

This clone was observed a single time. V is TRBV5-1 and J is TRBJ2-1; 10 bases fit TRBD2. The CDR3 is made up of 17 amino acids. CDR1 is SGHRS, CDR2 YFSETQ, per germline. V shed 3 bases, J shed 5 bases, and the junction held 11 bases outside the gene matches. The DNA of the CDR3 is TGCGCCAGCAGCTCCGACCCTAGCGGGAGTCTGGACAATGAGCAGTTCTTC. The encoded protein is CASSSDPSGSLDNEQFF. The entire variable domain, with the rest obtained from reference TRBV5-1 and TRBJ2-1, is as follows: KAGVTQTPRYLIKTRGQQVTLSCSPISGHRSVSWYQQTPGQGLQFLFEYFSETQRNKGNFPGRFSGRQFSNSRSEMNVSTLELGDSALYLCASSSDPSGSLDNEQFFGPGTRLTVL.

The DNA of the CDR3 is TGTGCCAGCAGCCCTACGAATGGGGGGAACACTGAAGCTTTCTTT. Encoded protein: CASSPTNGGNTEAFF. The chain couples TRBV5-6 to TRBJ1-1; D possibly corresponds to TRBD1 (5 bases). The CDR3 consists of 15 residues. The germline CDR1 and CDR2 sequences are SGHDT and YYEEEE. With 4 bases removed from V and 1 base from J, the gap between germline ends came to 14 bases.

The rearrangement joins TRBV7-2 to TRBJ2-1; 12 positions match TRBD2. Germline V CDR1 and CDR2: SGHTA, FQGNSA. Trimming removed 4 bases from V and 12 bases from J; junction bases left unmatched: 4. There are 13 residues in the CDR3. The CDR3 reads CASSSTSGSLQFF. The CDR3 nucleotides are TGTGCCAGCAGCTCGACTAGCGGGAGCTTGCAGTTCTTC.

The chain is built from TRBV28 and TRBJ1-5; D is unresolved. Germline values: CDR1 MDHEN, CDR2 SYDVKM. With 6 bases removed from V and 2 bases from J, the gap between germline ends came to 23 bases. This CDR3 has 18 amino acids. The DNA for the CDR3 is TGTGCCAGCAGACTTGACGTGATGGGAGGATCGGGCAATCAGCCCCAGCATTTT. Protein sequence: CASRLDVMGGSGNQPQHF.